Detailed here is one TCR beta chain. The CDR3 extends over 14 amino acids. V was cut by 0 bases and J by 4 bases, with 9 bases left in between. Germline CDR1 LGHDT, CDR2 YNNKEL (reference sequence). Here immunoSEQ multiplex PCR was the method, and the copy in TCRdb shows in-frame clones only, minus some. The data hold some 200,000 clones, with around 83% observed a single time. These data come from a study of blood T cell repertoires in COVID-19. The V gene is TRBV3-1 (or the pseudogene TRBV3-2), the J gene TRBJ1-2, with a possible D match to TRBD1 (6 bases). What was sequenced was peripheral blood. The clonotype originates from a woman aged 60-75 years with acute or convalescent COVID-19. The CDR3 nucleotides read TGTGCCAGCAGCCAAGAGGCCAGGGGCTATGGCTACACCTTC. It is translated as CASSQEARGYGYTF.